The entry that follows covers one T cell receptor beta chain sequence. Source study methods: Estimation of nucleated cell counts relied on the amplification of reference gene primers. Assay: immunoSEQ multiplex PCR; the TCRdb copy retains only in-frame clones and omits some. V, J and clone size are taken as reported in that table, and D and trimming were inferred from the DNA itself. This sample has about 180,000 clones, with approximately 90% found just once. The sample originates from a study of blood T cell repertoires in COVID-19. Looking at the study overall: COVID-19 samples collected from the United States, Italy and Spain covered acute and convalescent phases. In each case, the material was cDNA or gDNA derived from T cells, B-cell-depleted T cells, or PBMCs.

Looked up from germline, CDR1 is MNHEY and CDR2 is SVGAGI. The CDR3 sequence is 14 residues long. V dropped 10 bases and J dropped 1 base, with 15 bases sitting between them. This sequence was found in a young man who had recovered from COVID-19. V gene TRBV6-5 combines with J gene TRBJ2-3, with TRBD1 as a possible D gene (6 bases). What was sequenced was peripheral blood. CDR3: CATSETGGTDTQYF. CDR3 bases: TGTGCCACCTCCGAGACAGGAGGCACAGATACGCAGTATTTT.